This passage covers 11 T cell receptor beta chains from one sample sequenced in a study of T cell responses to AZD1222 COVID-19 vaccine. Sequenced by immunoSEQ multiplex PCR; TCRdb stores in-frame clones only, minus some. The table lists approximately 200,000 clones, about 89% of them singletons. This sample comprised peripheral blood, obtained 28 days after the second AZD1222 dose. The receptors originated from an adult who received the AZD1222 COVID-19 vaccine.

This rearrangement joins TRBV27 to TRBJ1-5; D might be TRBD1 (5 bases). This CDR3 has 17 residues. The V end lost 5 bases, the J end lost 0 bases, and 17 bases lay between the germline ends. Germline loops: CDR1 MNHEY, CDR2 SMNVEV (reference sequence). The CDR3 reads CASSAWVQGLSNQPQHF. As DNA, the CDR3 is TGTGCCAGCAGTGCGTGGGTTCAGGGTCTTAGCAATCAGCCCCAGCATTTT.

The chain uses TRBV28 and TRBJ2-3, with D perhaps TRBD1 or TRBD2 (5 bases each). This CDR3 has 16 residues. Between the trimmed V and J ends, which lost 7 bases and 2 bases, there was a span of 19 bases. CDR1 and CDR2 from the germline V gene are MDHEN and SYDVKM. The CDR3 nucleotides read TGTGCCAGCACCTCGGGAATTGGGGGAAACACAGATACGCAGTATTTT. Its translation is CASTSGIGGNTDTQYF.

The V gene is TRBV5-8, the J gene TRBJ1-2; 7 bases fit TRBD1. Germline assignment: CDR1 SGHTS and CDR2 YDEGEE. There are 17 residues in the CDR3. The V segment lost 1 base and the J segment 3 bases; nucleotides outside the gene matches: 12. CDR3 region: CASSLIAGGRGDYGYTF. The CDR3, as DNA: TGTGCCAGCAGCTTGATCGCAGGGGGGCGCGGCGACTATGGCTACACCTTC.

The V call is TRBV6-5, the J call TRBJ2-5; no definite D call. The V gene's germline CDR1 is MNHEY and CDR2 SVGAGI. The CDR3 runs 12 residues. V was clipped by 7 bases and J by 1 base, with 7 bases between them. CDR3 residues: CASTAPQETQYF. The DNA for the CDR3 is TGTGCCAGCACAGCACCCCAAGAGACCCAGTACTTC.

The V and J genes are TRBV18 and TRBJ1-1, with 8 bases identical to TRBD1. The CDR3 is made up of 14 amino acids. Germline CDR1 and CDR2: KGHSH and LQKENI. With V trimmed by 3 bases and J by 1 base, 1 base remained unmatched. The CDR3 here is CASSPGTGNTEAFF. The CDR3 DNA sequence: TGTGCCAGCTCACCCGGGACAGGGAACACTGAAGCTTTCTTT.

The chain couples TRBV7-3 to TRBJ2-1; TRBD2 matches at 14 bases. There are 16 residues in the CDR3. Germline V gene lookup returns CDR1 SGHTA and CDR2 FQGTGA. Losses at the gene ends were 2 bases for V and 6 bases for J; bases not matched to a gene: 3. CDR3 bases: TGTGCCAGCAGCTTATTGGGACTAGCGGGAGTCAATGAGCAGTTCTTC. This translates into CASSLLGLAGVNEQFF.

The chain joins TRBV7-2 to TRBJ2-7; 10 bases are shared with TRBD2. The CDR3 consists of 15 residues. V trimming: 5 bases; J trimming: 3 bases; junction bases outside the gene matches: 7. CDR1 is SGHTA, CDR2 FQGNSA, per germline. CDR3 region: CASSRSGRSHYEQYF. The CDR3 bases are TGTGCCAGCAGCCGTAGCGGGAGGAGTCACTACGAGCAGTACTTC.

For the CDR3, the DNA is TGTGCCAGCAGTTTTCGTGGAAAGCAGTATTTT. Translation: CASSFRGKQYF. The chain recombines TRBV12-3 or TRBV12-4 with TRBJ2-3; D is unclear. Trimming removed 3 bases from V and 11 bases from J, with 9 bases in between. This CDR3 spans 11 amino acids.

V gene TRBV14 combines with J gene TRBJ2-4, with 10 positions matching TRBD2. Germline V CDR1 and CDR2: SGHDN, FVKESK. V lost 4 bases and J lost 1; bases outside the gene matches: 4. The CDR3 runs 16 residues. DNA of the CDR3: TGTGCCAGCAGCCGGGGGGGACTAGCGGCCAAAAACATTCAGTACTTC. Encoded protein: CASSRGGLAAKNIQYF.

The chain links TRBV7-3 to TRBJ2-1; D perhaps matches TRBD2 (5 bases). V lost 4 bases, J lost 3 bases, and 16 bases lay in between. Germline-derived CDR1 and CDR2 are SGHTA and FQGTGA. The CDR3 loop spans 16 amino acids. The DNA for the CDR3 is TGTGCCAGCAGCTCCCGGACTGGAAGCAACTACAATGAGCAGTTCTTC. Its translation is CASSSRTGSNYNEQFF.

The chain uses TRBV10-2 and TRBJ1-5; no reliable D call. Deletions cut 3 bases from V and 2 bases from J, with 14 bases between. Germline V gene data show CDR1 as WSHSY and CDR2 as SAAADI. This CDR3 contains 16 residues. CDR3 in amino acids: CASSDTGDWGNQPQHF. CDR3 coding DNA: TGCGCCAGCAGTGATACTGGGGATTGGGGCAATCAGCCCCAGCATTTT.